This passage covers 25 T cell receptor beta chains from one sample sequenced in a study of T-cell memory formation after mild COVID-19. TCRdb re-called the 5' RACE reads through MiXCR, storing one row per CDR3 protein. Of roughly 300,000 distinct CDR3 sequences listed, roughly 13% are singletons. The sample taken for sequencing was PBMCs or a T cell subset sorted from them (not recorded which). Receptors were obtained from a man younger than 35 who had mild COVID-19 (a few samples of this study predate the infection). Cell type and time point are not known.

V gene TRBV20-1 combines with J gene TRBJ2-5; D call uncertain. The CDR3 runs to 14 residues. The V end was cut by 6 bases, the J end by 5 bases, with 19 bases between. The V gene's germline CDR1 is DFQATT and CDR2 SNEGSKA (reference sequence). Written as DNA, the CDR3 is TGCAGTGCGGAAATAGGTTTTTCGGTGGAGACCCAGTACTTC. Amino acid sequence: CSAEIGFSVETQYF.

This chain links TRBV4-3 with TRBJ2-2; TRBD2 matches 8 bases. Per the germline V gene, CDR1 is LGHNA and CDR2 is YSLEER. Losses at the gene ends were 0 bases for V and 4 bases for J; bases not matched to a gene: 7. The CDR3 length is 17 residues. In DNA form, the CDR3 reads TGCGCCAGCAGCCAAGAGTTGCCGGGGGGGTCCACCGGGGAGCTGTTTTTT. Its translation: CASSQELPGGSTGELFF.

The chain uses TRBV3-1 and TRBJ2-7; weak D call: TRBD2 (5 bases). CDR1 and CDR2 from the germline V gene are LGHDT and YNNKEL (reference sequence). Trimming removed 0 bases at V and 7 bases at J, with 7 bases between. This CDR3 spans 12 amino acids. Here the CDR3 reads CASSQDEGEQYV. CDR3 in DNA: TGTGCCAGCAGCCAAGATGAGGGTGAGCAGTACGTC.

This clonotype appeared a few times. The chain combines TRBV7-3 with TRBJ2-5; no firm D call. Germline CDR1 is SGHTA and CDR2 is FQGTGA. The CDR3 consists of 13 residues. V lost 4 bases to trimming and J lost 5 bases, with 11 bases between them. In DNA form, the CDR3 reads TGTGCCAGCAGCTACCATAGCCTGGAGACCCAGTACTTC. This translates into CASSYHSLETQYF.

This clonotype was observed a handful of times. This chain uses TRBV6-1 with TRBJ1-2; D gene ambiguous. Deletions cut 7 bases from V and 3 bases from J, with 12 bases between. Germline V gene data show CDR1 as MNHNS and CDR2 as SASEGT. The CDR3 length is 13 residues. CDR3 sequence: CASTEDVDYGYTF. DNA for the CDR3: TGTGCCAGCACCGAAGATGTCGACTATGGCTACACCTTC.

This clonotype was counted a few times. The gene calls are TRBV7-2 and TRBJ2-5; D may match TRBD1 or TRBD2 (5 bases each). Trimming removed 5 bases at V and 4 bases at J, with 17 bases between. The CDR3 runs 15 residues. The germline V gene encodes CDR1 SGHTA and CDR2 FQGNSA. The CDR3 nucleotides read TGTGCCAGCAGCCCACAGGCAACTCGGGGAGAGACCCAGTACTTC. Translation: CASSPQATRGETQYF.

This sequence joins TRBV5-1 and TRBJ1-1, with 10 nucleotides matching TRBD1. Trimming removed 3 bases from V and 6 bases from J; junction bases left unmatched: 8. CDR3 length: 15 residues. Germline V lookup: CDR1 SGHRS, CDR2 YFSETQ. The CDR3 sequence is CASSSFGTGDAEAFF. Written as DNA, the CDR3 is TGCGCCAGCAGCTCGTTTGGGACAGGGGATGCTGAAGCTTTCTTT.

The chain uses TRBV10-3 and TRBJ2-3; 8 positions agree with TRBD2. Losses at the gene ends were 7 bases for V and 5 bases for J; bases not matched to a gene: 8. From germline, CDR1 is ENHRY and CDR2 SYGVKD. This CDR3 has 14 amino acids. As DNA, the CDR3 is TGTGCCATCAACTCCGGGGGGGTCGAAGATACGCAGTATTTT. Translated: CAINSGGVEDTQYF.

The chain carries TRBV7-6 and TRBJ1-3; D not resolved. V was trimmed by 4 bases and J by 2 bases, leaving 18 bases between them. From germline, CDR1 is SGHVS and CDR2 FNYEAQ. The length of the CDR3 is 17 residues. CDR3 sequence (DNA): TGTGCCAGCAGCTCTTGGGCGGGAGGTATGGCTGGAAACACCATATATTTT. Translated: CASSSWAGGMAGNTIYF. The full variable domain, in which reference TRBV7-6 and TRBJ1-3 provide the parts outside the CDR3, is GAGVSQSPRYKVTKRGQDVALRCDPISGHVSLYWYRQALGQGPEFLTYFNYEAQQDKSGLPNDRFSAERPEGSISTLTIQRTEQRDSAMYRCASSSWAGGMAGNTIYFGEGSWLTVV.

This clonotype was observed a few times. The V call is TRBV20-1, the J call TRBJ2-5; D is unresolved. The CDR3 length is 13 residues. Germline V CDR1 and CDR2: DFQATT, SNEGSKA (reference sequence). V lost 3 bases to trimming and J lost 0 bases, with 8 bases between them. The CDR3 loop is CSASPGYQETQYF. CDR3 DNA: TGCAGTGCTAGTCCCGGGTACCAAGAGACCCAGTACTTC.

This chain joins TRBV15 and TRBJ1-1; no reliable D call. CDR3 length equals 12 residues. V was trimmed by 0 bases and J by 7 bases, leaving 6 bases between them. CDR1 is LNHNV and CDR2 is YYDKDF in the germline V gene (reference sequence). CDR3 sequence reads: CATSRDFIEAFF. The CDR3 DNA follows: TGTGCCACCAGCAGAGATTTCATTGAAGCTTTCTTT.

This clonotype was observed at least ten times. This rearrangement joins TRBV5-1 to TRBJ2-7; TRBD1 aligns across 7 bases. J lost 6 bases, V lost 0 bases, and 9 bases had no gene match. CDR1 and CDR2 from the germline V gene are SGHRS and YFSETQ. CDR3 length: 15 amino acids. CDR3 DNA: TGCGCCAGCAGCTTGGAAGGGGGCGGGTTCGGCGAGCAGTACTTC. This translates into CASSLEGGGFGEQYF.

This clonotype has just a few counts. J is TRBJ2-2 and V is TRBV7-2; 9 positions agree with TRBD1. The CDR3 sequence is 15 residues long. Germline V gene lookup returns CDR1 SGHTA and CDR2 FQGNSA. J gave up 3 bases and V 8 bases, and 7 bases lay outside the gene matches. DNA for the CDR3: TGTGCCAGCCACAGGGGGCAGACCTACACCGGGGAGCTGTTTTTT. This sequence encodes CASHRGQTYTGELFF.

This clonotype appeared many times. This sequence joins TRBV12-3 or TRBV12-4 and TRBJ2-1, with D possibly being TRBD1 or TRBD2 (5 bases each). The V and J ends lost 3 bases and 7 bases respectively, with 10 bases between them. This CDR3 spans 13 amino acids. This chain's CDR3 is CASSLGEANEQFF. The CDR3, as DNA: TGTGCCAGCAGTTTGGGGGAAGCTAATGAGCAGTTCTTC.

This clonotype showed up many times. The V gene is TRBV4-1, the J gene TRBJ1-1; 7 bases are a match to TRBD1. Germline assignment: CDR1 MGHRA and CDR2 YSYEKL. The CDR3 runs 15 residues. The ends lost 1 base at V and 2 bases at J; junction bases unmatched: 4. CDR3 coding DNA: TGCGCCAGCAGCCAAGTCCGACAGGGAAACACTGAAGCTTTCTTT. It is translated as CASSQVRQGNTEAFF.

The genes are TRBV7-2 and TRBJ1-4; unclear D gene. The V gene's germline CDR1 is SGHTA and CDR2 FQGNSA. V shed 5 bases and J shed 0 bases, with 7 bases lying between them. The CDR3 extends over 14 amino acids. Here the CDR3 DNA reads TGTGCCAGCAGCCCCTGGTCAACTAATGAAAAACTGTTTTTT. Its translation: CASSPWSTNEKLFF.

The sample holds a few counts of this clonotype. V usage is TRBV10-3 and J usage is TRBJ2-7; the match to TRBD1 covers 11 bases. Germline V gene lookup returns CDR1 ENHRY and CDR2 SYGVKD. V lost 7 bases to trimming and J lost 7 bases; unmatched junction nucleotides: 9. The CDR3 runs 14 residues. The CDR3 bases are TGTGCCATCACAGGACAGGGGGCGACAGGGGAGCAGTACTTC. This encodes CAITGQGATGEQYF.

This chain links TRBV11-2 with TRBJ1-5; D possibly corresponds to TRBD1 (6 bases). V shed 4 bases and J shed 5 bases, with 15 bases lying between them. The CDR3 loop spans 15 amino acids. Per the germline V gene, CDR1 is SGHAT and CDR2 is FQNNGV. The CDR3: CASSSGGASYQPQHF. The CDR3 nucleotides read TGTGCCAGCAGCTCGGGGGGGGCGAGTTATCAGCCCCAGCATTTT.

This clonotype showed up just a few times. The chain combines TRBV12-3 or TRBV12-4 with TRBJ2-1; D gene uncertain. V was cut by 2 bases and J by 5 bases, with 4 bases left in between. The CDR3 covers 12 residues. CDR3 DNA: TGTGCCAGCAGTTTAAATGACAATGAGCAGTTCTTC. Protein: CASSLNDNEQFF.

CDR3 sequence reads: CATREAAYNEQFF. The CDR3 region has the DNA TGTGCCACAAGGGAAGCGGCATACAATGAGCAGTTCTTC. J is TRBJ2-1 and V is TRBV10-3; tentative D call: TRBD2 (5 bases). V gave up 10 bases and J gave up 4 bases, with 14 bases separating them. Germline values: CDR1 ENHRY, CDR2 SYGVKD. The CDR3 sequence is 13 residues long.

The chain couples TRBV6-5 to TRBJ1-6; 7 positions agree with TRBD1. V shed 7 bases and J 9 bases; nucleotides not matched to a gene: 12. Germline assignment: CDR1 MNHEY and CDR2 SVGAGI. This CDR3 is built from 15 residues. CDR3 loop: CASTYTTGSGSPLHF. The CDR3 nucleotides read TGTGCCAGCACCTACACGACAGGGTCCGGTTCACCCCTCCACTTT.

This CDR3 is CASGQRQGPTGNTIYF. For the CDR3, the DNA is TGTGCTAGTGGGCAAAGACAGGGACCGACTGGAAACACCATATATTTT. The chain combines TRBV12-5 with TRBJ1-3, with 7 bases lining up with TRBD1. Germline-derived CDR1 and CDR2 are LGHNT and FRNRAP. With 6 bases clipped from V and 2 bases from J, the junction kept 10 bases outside the gene matches. The CDR3 is 16 residues long. The variable domain in full, completed from reference TRBV12-5 and TRBJ1-3, reads DARVTQTPRHKVTEMGQEVTMRCQPILGHNTVFWYRQTMMQGLELLAYFRNRAPLDDSGMPKDRFSAEMPDATLATLKIQPSEPRDSAVYFCASGQRQGPTGNTIYFGEGSWLTVV.

V is TRBV6-2 or TRBV6-3 and J is TRBJ1-2; the match to TRBD1 covers 9 bases. This CDR3 is built from 12 residues. V shed 8 bases and J 4 bases; nucleotides not matched to a gene: 2. Germline values: CDR1 MNHEY, CDR2 SVGEGT. The chain's CDR3 is CASEDRGYGYTF. The CDR3 DNA reads TGTGCCAGCGAGGACAGGGGCTATGGCTACACCTTC.

The chain joins TRBV4-3 to TRBJ1-2; a possible D gene is TRBD1 (5 bases). The germline V gene encodes CDR1 LGHNA and CDR2 YSLEER. The CDR3 contains 14 residues. V lost 1 base to trimming and J lost 3 bases, with 9 bases between them. CDR3 region: CASSQASRDYGYTF. The CDR3 DNA follows: TGCGCCAGCAGCCAAGCGAGCAGGGACTATGGCTACACCTTC.

This clonotype was found a few times. This chain links TRBV6-5 with TRBJ1-2; D not resolved. The germline CDR1 and CDR2 sequences are MNHEY and SVGAGI. This CDR3 spans 17 amino acids. V dropped 1 base and J dropped 4 bases, with 19 bases sitting between them. The DNA for the CDR3 is TGTGCCAGCAGTTACTACCAGACGATACCGTTTAGCTATGGCTACACCTTC. This sequence encodes CASSYYQTIPFSYGYTF.